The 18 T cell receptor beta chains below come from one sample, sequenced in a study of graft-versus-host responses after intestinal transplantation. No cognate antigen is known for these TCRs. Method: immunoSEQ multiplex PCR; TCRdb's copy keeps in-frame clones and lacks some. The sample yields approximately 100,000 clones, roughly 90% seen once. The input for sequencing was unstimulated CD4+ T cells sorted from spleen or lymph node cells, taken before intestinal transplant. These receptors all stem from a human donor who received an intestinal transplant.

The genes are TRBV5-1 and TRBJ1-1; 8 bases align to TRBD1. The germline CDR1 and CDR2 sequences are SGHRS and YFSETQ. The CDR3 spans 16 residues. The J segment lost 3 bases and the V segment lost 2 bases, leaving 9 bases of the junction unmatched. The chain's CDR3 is CASSLTYGTGDTEAFF. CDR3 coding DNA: TGCGCCAGCAGCTTAACATACGGGACAGGTGACACTGAAGCTTTCTTT.

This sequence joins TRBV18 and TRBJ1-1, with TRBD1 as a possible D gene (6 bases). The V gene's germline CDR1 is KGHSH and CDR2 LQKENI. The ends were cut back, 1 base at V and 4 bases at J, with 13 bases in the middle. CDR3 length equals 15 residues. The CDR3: CASSPLSQGTTEAFF. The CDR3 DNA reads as TGTGCCAGCTCACCACTATCACAGGGTACCACTGAAGCTTTCTTT.

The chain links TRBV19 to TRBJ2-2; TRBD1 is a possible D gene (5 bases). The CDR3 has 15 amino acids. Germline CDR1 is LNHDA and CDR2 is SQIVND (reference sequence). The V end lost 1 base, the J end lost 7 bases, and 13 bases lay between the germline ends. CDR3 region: CASSIGAGKDGELFF. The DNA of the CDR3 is TGTGCCAGTAGTATAGGGGCAGGGAAGGACGGGGAGCTGTTTTTT.

CDR3 nucleotides: TGTGCCAGCAGCTTCGGGGGGGGGCACTCCTACGAGCAGTACTTC. Protein sequence: CASSFGGGHSYEQYF. The rearrangement joins TRBV5-4 to TRBJ2-7; 8 bases map to TRBD2. The V and J ends lost 2 bases and 0 bases, in that order; junction bases with no gene match: 4. CDR1 is SGHNT and CDR2 is YYREEE in the germline V gene (reference sequence). The CDR3 extends over 15 amino acids. Complete variable domain (other parts from reference TRBV5-4 and TRBJ2-7): ETGVTQSPTHLIKTRGQQVTLRCSSQSGHNTVSWYQQALGQGPQFIFQYYREEENGRGNFPPRFSGLQFPNYSSELNVNALELDDSALYLCASSFGGGHSYEQYFGPGTRLTVT.

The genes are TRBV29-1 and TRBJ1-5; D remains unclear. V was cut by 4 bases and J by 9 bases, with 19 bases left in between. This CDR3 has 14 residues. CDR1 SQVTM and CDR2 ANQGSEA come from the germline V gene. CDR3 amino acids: CSVGSGEFDRPQHF. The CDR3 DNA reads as TGCAGCGTTGGTAGTGGGGAGTTCGATCGGCCCCAGCATTTT.

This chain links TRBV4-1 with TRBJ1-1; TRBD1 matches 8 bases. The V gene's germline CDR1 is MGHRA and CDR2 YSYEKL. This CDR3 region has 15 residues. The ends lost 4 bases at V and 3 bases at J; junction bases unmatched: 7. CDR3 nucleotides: TGCGCCAGCAGCCCCGAGGACAGGGTCCACACTGAAGCTTTCTTT. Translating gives CASSPEDRVHTEAFF.

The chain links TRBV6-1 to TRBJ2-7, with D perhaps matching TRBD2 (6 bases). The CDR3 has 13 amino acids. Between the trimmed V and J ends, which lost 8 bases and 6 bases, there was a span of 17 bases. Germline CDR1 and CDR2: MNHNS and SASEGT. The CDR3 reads CASFQGGRGEQYF. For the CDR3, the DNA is TGTGCCAGCTTCCAGGGAGGTCGGGGCGAGCAGTACTTC.

CDR3 in DNA: TGTGCCACCAGCCGAACCTTGGGACAGTTCTATGGCTACACCTTC. Translation gives CATSRTLGQFYGYTF. The gene calls are TRBV15 and TRBJ1-2; 7 bases map to TRBD1. The ends lost 5 bases at V and 4 bases at J; junction bases unmatched: 10. CDR3 length: 15 amino acids. Germline V gives CDR1 LNHNV, CDR2 YYDKDF (reference sequence).

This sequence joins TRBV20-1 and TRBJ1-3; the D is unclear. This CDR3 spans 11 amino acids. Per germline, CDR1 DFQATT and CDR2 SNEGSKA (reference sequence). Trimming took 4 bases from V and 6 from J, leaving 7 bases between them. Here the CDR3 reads CSATSPNTIYF. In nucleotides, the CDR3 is TGCAGTGCTACCTCCCCAAACACCATATATTTT.

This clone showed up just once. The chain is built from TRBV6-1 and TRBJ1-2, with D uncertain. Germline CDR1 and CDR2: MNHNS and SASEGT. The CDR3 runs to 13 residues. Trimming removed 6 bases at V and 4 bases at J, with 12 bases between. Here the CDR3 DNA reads TGTGCCAGCAGGCTAAACGGGGTCTATGGCTACACCTTC. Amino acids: CASRLNGVYGYTF.

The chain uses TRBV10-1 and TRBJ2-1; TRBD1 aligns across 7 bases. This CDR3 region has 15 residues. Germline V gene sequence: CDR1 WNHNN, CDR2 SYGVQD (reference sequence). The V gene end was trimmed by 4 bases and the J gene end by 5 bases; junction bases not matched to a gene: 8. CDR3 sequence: CASSGSGRGNNEQFF. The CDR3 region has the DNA TGCGCCAGCAGTGGGTCCGGCAGGGGGAACAATGAGCAGTTCTTC.

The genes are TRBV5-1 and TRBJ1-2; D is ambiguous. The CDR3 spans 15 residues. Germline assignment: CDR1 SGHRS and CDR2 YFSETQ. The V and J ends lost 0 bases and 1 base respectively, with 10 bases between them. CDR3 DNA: TGCGCCAGCAGCTTGGGACCTCAGGTTAACTATGGCTACACCTTC. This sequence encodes CASSLGPQVNYGYTF.

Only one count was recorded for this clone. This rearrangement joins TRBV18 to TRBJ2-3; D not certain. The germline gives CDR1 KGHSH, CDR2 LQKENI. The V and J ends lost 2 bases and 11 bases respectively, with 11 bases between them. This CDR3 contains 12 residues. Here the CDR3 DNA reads TGTGCCAGCTCACCAAACACCCCAGGGCAGTATTTT. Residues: CASSPNTPGQYF.

The CDR3 nucleotides read TGTGCCAGCAGGAGGACAGGGGAGAACACTGAAGCTTTCTTT. Its translation is CASRRTGENTEAFF. V gene TRBV6-1 combines with J gene TRBJ1-1; 9 bases are shared with TRBD1. Trimming removed 6 bases from V and 1 base from J; junction bases left unmatched: 3. The germline CDR1 and CDR2 sequences are MNHNS and SASEGT. This CDR3 region has 14 residues.

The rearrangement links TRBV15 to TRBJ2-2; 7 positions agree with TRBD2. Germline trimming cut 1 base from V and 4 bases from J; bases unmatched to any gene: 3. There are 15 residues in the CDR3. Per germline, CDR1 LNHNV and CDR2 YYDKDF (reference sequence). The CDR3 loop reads CATSRGGGGTGELFF. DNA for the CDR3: TGTGCCACCAGCAGAGGTGGGGGGGGCACCGGGGAGCTGTTTTTT.

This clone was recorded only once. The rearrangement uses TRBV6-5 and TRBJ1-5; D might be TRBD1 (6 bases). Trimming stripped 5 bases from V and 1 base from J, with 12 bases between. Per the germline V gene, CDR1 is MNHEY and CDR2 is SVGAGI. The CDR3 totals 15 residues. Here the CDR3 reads CASSPGGLSNQPQHF. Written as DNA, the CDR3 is TGTGCCAGCAGTCCGGGGGGGCTGAGCAATCAGCCCCAGCATTTT.

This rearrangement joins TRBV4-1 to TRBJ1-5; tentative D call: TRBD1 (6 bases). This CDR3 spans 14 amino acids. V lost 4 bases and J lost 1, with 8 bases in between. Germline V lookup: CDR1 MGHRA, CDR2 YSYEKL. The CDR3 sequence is CASSRTDSNQPQHF. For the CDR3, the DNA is TGCGCCAGCAGCCGGACAGACAGCAATCAGCCCCAGCATTTT.

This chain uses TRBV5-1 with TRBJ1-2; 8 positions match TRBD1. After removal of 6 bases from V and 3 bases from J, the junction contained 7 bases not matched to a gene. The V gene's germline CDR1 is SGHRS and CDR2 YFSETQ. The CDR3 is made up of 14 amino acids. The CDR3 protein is CASNPTGVDYGYTF. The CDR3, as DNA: TGCGCCAGCAACCCGACAGGGGTGGACTATGGCTACACCTTC.